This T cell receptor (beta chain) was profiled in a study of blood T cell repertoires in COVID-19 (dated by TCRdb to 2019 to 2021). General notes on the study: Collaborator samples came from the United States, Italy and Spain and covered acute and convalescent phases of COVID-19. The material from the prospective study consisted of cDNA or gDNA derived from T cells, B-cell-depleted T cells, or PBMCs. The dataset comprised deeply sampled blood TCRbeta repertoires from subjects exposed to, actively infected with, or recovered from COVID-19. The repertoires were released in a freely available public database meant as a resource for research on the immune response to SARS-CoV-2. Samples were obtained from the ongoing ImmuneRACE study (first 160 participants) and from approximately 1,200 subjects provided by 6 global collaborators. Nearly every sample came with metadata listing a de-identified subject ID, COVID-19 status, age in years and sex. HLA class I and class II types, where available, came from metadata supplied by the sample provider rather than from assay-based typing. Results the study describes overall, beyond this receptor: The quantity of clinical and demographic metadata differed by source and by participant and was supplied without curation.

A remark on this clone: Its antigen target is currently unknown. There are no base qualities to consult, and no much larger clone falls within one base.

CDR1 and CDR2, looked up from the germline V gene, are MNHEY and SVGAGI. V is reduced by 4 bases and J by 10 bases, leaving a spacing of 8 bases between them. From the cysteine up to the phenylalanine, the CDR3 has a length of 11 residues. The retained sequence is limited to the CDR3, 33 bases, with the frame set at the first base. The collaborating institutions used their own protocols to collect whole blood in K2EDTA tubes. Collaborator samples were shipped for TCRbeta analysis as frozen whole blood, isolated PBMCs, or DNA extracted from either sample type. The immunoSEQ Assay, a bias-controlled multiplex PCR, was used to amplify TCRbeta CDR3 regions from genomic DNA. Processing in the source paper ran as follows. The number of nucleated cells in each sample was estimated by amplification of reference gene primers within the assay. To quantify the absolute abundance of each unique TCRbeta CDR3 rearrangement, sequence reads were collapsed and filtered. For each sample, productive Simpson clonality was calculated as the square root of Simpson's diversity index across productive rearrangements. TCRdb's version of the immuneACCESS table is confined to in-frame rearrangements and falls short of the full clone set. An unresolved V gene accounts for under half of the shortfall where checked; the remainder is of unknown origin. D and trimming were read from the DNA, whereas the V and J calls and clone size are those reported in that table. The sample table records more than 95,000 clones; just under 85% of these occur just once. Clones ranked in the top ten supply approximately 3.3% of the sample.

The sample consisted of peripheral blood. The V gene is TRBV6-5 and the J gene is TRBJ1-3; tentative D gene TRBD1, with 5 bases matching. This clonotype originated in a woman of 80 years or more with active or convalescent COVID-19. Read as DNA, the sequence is TGTGCCAGCAGTTGGGGGGGTACCATATATTTT. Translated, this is CASSWGGTIYF.